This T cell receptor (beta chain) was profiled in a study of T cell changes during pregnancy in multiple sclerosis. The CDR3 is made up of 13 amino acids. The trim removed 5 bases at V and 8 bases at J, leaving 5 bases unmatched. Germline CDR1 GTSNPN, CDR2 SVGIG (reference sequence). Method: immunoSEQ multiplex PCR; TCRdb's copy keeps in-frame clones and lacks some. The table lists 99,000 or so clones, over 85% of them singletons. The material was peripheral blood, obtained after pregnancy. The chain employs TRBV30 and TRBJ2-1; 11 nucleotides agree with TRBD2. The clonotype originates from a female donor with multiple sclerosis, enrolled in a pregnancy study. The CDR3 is CAWLAGGFYEQFF. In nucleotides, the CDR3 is TGTGCCTGGTTAGCGGGAGGGTTCTATGAGCAGTTCTTC.